Following are 27 T cell receptor beta chains from one sample sequenced in a study of T cell repertoires in cytomegalovirus infection. TCRdb independently ran MiXCR on the reads; one entry per CDR3 protein. Altogether 100,000 to 150,000 distinct CDR3 sequences are present, about 24% being singletons, with the ten largest covering roughly 35%. Which antigens these TCRs recognize remains unknown. Sequencing input: PBMCs, sequenced either directly or after in vitro stimulation (not recorded which). These receptor sequences come from a human donor in good health (CMV status not recorded). Some clones in this sample may be carry-over from other donors' samples.

The chain links TRBV12-3 or TRBV12-4 to TRBJ2-1, with D unresolved. The V and J ends lost 8 bases and 7 bases respectively, with 15 bases between them. The CDR3 loop spans 13 amino acids. The CDR3 bases are TGTGCCAGCGGGTCCGGGTCGGTGAATGAGCAGTTCTTC. Translation gives CASGSGSVNEQFF.

J is TRBJ2-5 and V is TRBV9, with D unclear. Germline V gene lookup returns CDR1 SGDLS and CDR2 YYNGEE. V lost 2 bases and J lost 5, with 10 bases in between. The CDR3 sequence is 13 residues long. The CDR3 here is CASSVMASETQYF. CDR3 nucleotide sequence: TGTGCCAGCAGCGTCATGGCCTCGGAGACCCAGTACTTC.

This clonotype was seen only a few times. The CDR3 sequence: CASSPQVAGVNEQFF. CDR3 nucleotide sequence: TGTGCCAGCAGTCCTCAGGTGGCGGGAGTGAATGAGCAGTTCTTC. The rearrangement links TRBV28 to TRBJ2-1; 7 bases align to TRBD2. This CDR3 region has 15 residues. Per germline, CDR1 MDHEN and CDR2 SYDVKM. V dropped 5 bases and J dropped 7; count of bases not matched to a gene: 11.

This chain joins TRBV29-1 and TRBJ2-3; D call uncertain. Looked up from germline, CDR1 is SQVTM and CDR2 is ANQGSEA. V lost 1 base and J 1 base, leaving 6 bases between the germline ends. The CDR3 totals 13 residues. The CDR3 loop is CSVEVSGTDTQYF. The CDR3 DNA follows: TGCAGCGTTGAAGTGTCCGGCACAGATACGCAGTATTTT.

V usage is TRBV6-5 and J usage is TRBJ2-7; 7 nucleotides align to TRBD1. There are 15 residues in the CDR3. The germline gives CDR1 MNHEY, CDR2 SVGAGI. With V trimmed by 0 bases and J by 3 bases, 5 bases remained unmatched. The CDR3 nucleotides are TGTGCCAGCAGTTACTCTCGGGACAGAAACTACGAGCAGTACTTC. This codes for CASSYSRDRNYEQYF.

About this clonotype itself: The final CDR3 position lacks the conserved phenylalanine or tryptophan, pointing to a likely read error. The V and J genes are TRBV12-3 or TRBV12-4 and TRBJ2-3, with a tentative D call TRBD2 (5 bases). The CDR3 spans 15 residues. V was pared by 8 bases and J by 0 bases, with 15 bases between. The CDR3 spells CASGLWRASTDTQYV. The CDR3 bases are TGTGCCAGCGGCCTTTGGCGGGCTAGCACAGATACGCAGTATGTT.

This chain connects TRBV28 to TRBJ2-3; no clear D. Trimming took 6 bases from V and 6 from J, leaving 10 bases between them. This CDR3 is built from 12 residues. Germline CDR1 and CDR2: MDHEN and SYDVKM. The CDR3 coding sequence is TGTGCCAGCAGCATGGTGGTGGATACGCAGTATTTT. Protein product: CASSMVVDTQYF.

This chain connects TRBV11-2 to TRBJ2-1; the match to TRBD2 covers 7 bases. Trimming removed 1 base from V and 7 bases from J; junction bases left unmatched: 7. The germline gives CDR1 SGHAT, CDR2 FQNNGV. CDR3 length: 15 amino acids. The CDR3 here is CASSLVRGSRNEQFF. The CDR3 bases are TGTGCCAGCAGCTTAGTACGCGGGAGTAGAAATGAGCAGTTCTTC.

This clonotype was seen repeatedly, ten times or more. This chain joins TRBV19 and TRBJ2-5; D is possibly TRBD2 (5 bases). Germline values: CDR1 LNHDA, CDR2 SQIVND (reference sequence). Trimming left V 6 bases short and J 1 base short, with 15 bases between. This CDR3 comprises 15 residues. The CDR3 region is CASSLAGSAQETQYF. As DNA, the CDR3 is TGTGCCAGTAGCCTAGCCGGATCAGCCCAAGAGACCCAGTACTTC.

This clonotype was found a few times. This chain's CDR3 is CASSSGLAGVEQFF. In nucleotides, the CDR3 is TGTGCCAGCAGCTCCGGACTAGCGGGAGTTGAGCAGTTCTTC. V usage is TRBV7-2 and J usage is TRBJ2-1; 13 bases align to TRBD2. The CDR3 runs 14 residues. Germline V gene sequence: CDR1 SGHTA, CDR2 FQGNSA. Trimming took 4 bases from V and 9 from J; bases not matched to a gene: 3.

This clonotype was observed a few times. The chain couples TRBV11-1 to TRBJ2-1; the match to TRBD2 covers 11 bases. The CDR3 extends over 14 amino acids. Germline CDR1 SGHAT, CDR2 FQDESV (reference sequence). V gave up 6 bases and J gave up 6 bases; unmatched junction bases: 4. CDR3 coding DNA: TGTGCCAGCAGTAGCGGGAGGGCTAGCAATGAGCAGTTCTTC. Translating gives CASSSGRASNEQFF.

This clonotype turned up a few times. This chain uses TRBV28 with TRBJ1-6, with D perhaps matching TRBD1 (5 bases). This CDR3 has 13 residues. Germline V lookup: CDR1 MDHEN, CDR2 SYDVKM. The V end was cut by 7 bases, the J end by 10 bases, with 14 bases between. For the CDR3, the DNA is TGTGCCAGCATCCCGGGAGGGGACTCACCCCTCCACTTT. It encodes CASIPGGDSPLHF.

This clonotype occurred a few times. The chain combines TRBV4-3 with TRBJ2-2; D may be TRBD1 (5 bases). Germline CDR1 reads LGHNA; CDR2 reads YSLEER. The CDR3 has 15 residues. V was clipped by 0 bases and J by 5 bases, with 10 bases between them. CDR3 amino acids: CASSQDGRGTGELFF. CDR3 bases: TGCGCCAGCAGCCAAGATGGAAGGGGAACCGGGGAGCTGTTTTTT.

The chain employs TRBV5-4 and TRBJ1-2; 9 bases fit TRBD1. The V gene end was trimmed by 4 bases and the J gene end by 7 bases; junction bases not matched to a gene: 2. This CDR3 contains 12 residues. Per the germline V gene, CDR1 is SGHNT and CDR2 is YYREEE (reference sequence). DNA of the CDR3: TGTGCCAGCAGCCTGGACAGGGGTGGCTACACCTTC. It yields the protein CASSLDRGGYTF.

This clonotype was seen a few times. The chain uses TRBV4-1 and TRBJ2-2; TRBD1 agrees at 7 bases. The germline V gene has CDR1 MGHRA and CDR2 YSYEKL. Trimming cost V 0 bases and J 4 bases; bases outside gene matches: 5. CDR3 size: 16 residues. CDR3 in DNA: TGCGCCAGCAGCCAAGATCAGGGGGTGACCACCGGGGAGCTGTTTTTT. It encodes CASSQDQGVTTGELFF.

DNA for the CDR3: TGTGCCAGCAGCTTTAACCCGACGGACACTGAAGCTTTCTTT. It translates to CASSFNPTDTEAFF. The chain uses TRBV7-3 and TRBJ1-1; D uncertain. The CDR3 runs 14 residues. Trimming took 3 bases from V and 3 from J, leaving 11 bases between them. In germline, CDR1 is SGHTA, CDR2 FQGTGA.

This clonotype was seen many times. The rearrangement links TRBV7-2 to TRBJ2-7; 8 bases are a match to TRBD1. The CDR3 is 14 amino acids. Germline loops: CDR1 SGHTA, CDR2 FQGNSA. Germline trimming cut 0 bases from V and 7 bases from J; bases unmatched to any gene: 5. CDR3 region: CASSLAQGAGEQYF. The CDR3 DNA is TGTGCCAGCAGCTTAGCCCAGGGGGCAGGGGAGCAGTACTTC.

J is TRBJ2-3 and V is TRBV7-2; D remains unclear. This CDR3 is 16 amino acids long. The ends were cut back, 5 bases at V and 4 bases at J, with 19 bases in the middle. Germline V gene data show CDR1 as SGHTA and CDR2 as FQGNSA. DNA for the CDR3: TGTGCCAGCAGCCCTCTATCCATGAGTCTAGCAGATACGCAGTATTTT. It codes for CASSPLSMSLADTQYF. The full variable domain, with the rest looked up from reference TRBV7-2 and TRBJ2-3, is GAGVSQSPSNKVTEKGKDVELRCDPISGHTALYWYRQSLGQGLEFLIYFQGNSAPDKSGLPSDRFSAERTGGSVSTLTIQRTQQEDSAVYLCASSPLSMSLADTQYFGPGTRLTVL.

A few counts support this clonotype. The V gene is TRBV28, the J gene TRBJ1-2; D is uncertain. With 2 bases removed from V and 7 bases from J, the gap between germline ends came to 5 bases. Germline V lookup: CDR1 MDHEN, CDR2 SYDVKM. This CDR3 comprises 11 residues. Here the CDR3 DNA reads TGTGCCAGCAGTTTACCCGGTGGCTACACCTTC. Translation gives CASSLPGGYTF.

The table lists this clonotype with a few counts. The chain recombines TRBV9 with TRBJ1-6; D might be TRBD1 (5 bases). The V gene's germline CDR1 is SGDLS and CDR2 YYNGEE. V was clipped by 0 bases and J by 7 bases, with 8 bases between them. CDR3 length: 14 residues. CDR3 coding DNA: TGTGCCAGCAGCGTAGCGCAGGGAAATTCACCCCTCCACTTT. Translating gives CASSVAQGNSPLHF.

V and J are TRBV2 and TRBJ2-1, with TRBD2 identical over 8 bases. The CDR3 has 12 amino acids. Germline CDR1 reads SNHLY; CDR2 reads FYNNEI. V lost 7 bases to trimming and J lost 9 bases; unmatched junction nucleotides: 5. The CDR3 DNA is TGTGCCAGCACCCGGACTAGCACTGAGCAGTTCTTC. It translates to CASTRTSTEQFF.

This rearrangement joins TRBV12-3 or TRBV12-4 to TRBJ2-1; the D gene is possibly TRBD2 (6 bases). The V and J ends lost 5 bases and 6 bases respectively, with 17 bases between them. There are 15 residues in the CDR3. CDR3 DNA: TGTGCCAGCAGTCCTTCCGGGACTTTCCTCAATGAGCAGTTCTTC. Encoded protein: CASSPSGTFLNEQFF.

V usage is TRBV6-1 and J usage is TRBJ2-5; 7 bases line up with TRBD1. Unmatched junction bases numbered 9, after V lost 10 bases and J lost 1 base. Germline V gene sequence: CDR1 MNHNS, CDR2 SASEGT. This CDR3 has 14 residues. This CDR3 is CATSDRRIQETQYF. CDR3 DNA sequence: TGTGCCACCTCGGACAGGCGCATCCAAGAGACCCAGTACTTC.

There are many counts of this clonotype. The chain combines TRBV7-2 with TRBJ2-7, with a weak D call TRBD2 (5 bases). V dropped 1 base and J dropped 2 bases, with 18 bases sitting between them. The CDR3 runs to 17 residues. The V gene's germline CDR1 is SGHTA and CDR2 FQGNSA. The CDR3 DNA reads as TGTGCCAGCAGCTTAGTAACCTCTAGGTCGGAGGCCTACGAGCAGTACTTC. Amino acid sequence: CASSLVTSRSEAYEQYF.

In this sample, this clonotype turned up many times. The genes are TRBV20-1 and TRBJ2-1, with TRBD2 matching 7 bases. The J segment lost 7 bases and the V segment lost 6 bases, leaving 21 bases of the junction unmatched. The germline gives CDR1 DFQATT, CDR2 SNEGSKA (reference sequence). The CDR3 runs to 17 residues. This CDR3 is CSALTPSRTRLSNEQFF. The CDR3 region has the DNA TGCAGTGCCCTAACCCCATCCCGGACTAGGTTAAGTAATGAGCAGTTCTTC.

This clonotype showed up just a few times. The V gene is TRBV7-2, the J gene TRBJ2-5, with 9 positions matching TRBD1. Germline assignment: CDR1 SGHTA and CDR2 FQGNSA. The V and J ends lost 5 bases and 5 bases, in that order; junction bases with no gene match: 9. This CDR3 contains 15 residues. The chain's CDR3 is CASSPHRGPGETQYF. CDR3 coding DNA: TGTGCCAGCAGCCCTCACAGGGGGCCAGGGGAGACCCAGTACTTC.

V usage is TRBV12-3 or TRBV12-4 and J usage is TRBJ2-6; 10 bases match TRBD1. V was pared by 5 bases and J by 0 bases, with 7 bases of the junction left unmatched. This CDR3 is built from 18 residues. The CDR3 here is CASSRTGGTSSGANVLTF. CDR3 in DNA: TGTGCCAGCAGTCGGACAGGGGGTACTTCCTCTGGGGCCAACGTCCTGACTTTC.